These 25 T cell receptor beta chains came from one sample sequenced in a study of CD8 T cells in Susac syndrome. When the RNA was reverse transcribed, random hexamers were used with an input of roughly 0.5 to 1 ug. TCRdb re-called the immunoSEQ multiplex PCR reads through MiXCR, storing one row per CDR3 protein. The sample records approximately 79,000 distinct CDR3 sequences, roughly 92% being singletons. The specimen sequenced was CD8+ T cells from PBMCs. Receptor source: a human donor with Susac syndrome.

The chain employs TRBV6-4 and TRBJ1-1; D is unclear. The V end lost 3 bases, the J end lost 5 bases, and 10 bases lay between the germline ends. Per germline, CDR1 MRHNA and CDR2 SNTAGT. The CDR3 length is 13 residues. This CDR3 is CASSEDPHTEAFF. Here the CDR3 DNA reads TGTGCCAGCAGTGAGGACCCGCATACTGAAGCTTTCTTT.

CDR3 sequence: CASESYRAFF. CDR3 coding DNA: TGTGCCAGCGAGTCCTATCGGGCTTTCTTT. The V call is TRBV28, the J call TRBJ1-1; D gene uncertain. The CDR3 extends over 10 amino acids. Trimming left V 8 bases short and J 11 bases short, with 12 bases between. Germline CDR1 and CDR2: MDHEN and SYDVKM.

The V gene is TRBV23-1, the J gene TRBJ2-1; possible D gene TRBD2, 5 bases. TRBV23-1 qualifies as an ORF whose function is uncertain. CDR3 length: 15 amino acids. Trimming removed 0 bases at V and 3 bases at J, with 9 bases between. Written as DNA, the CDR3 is TGCGCCAGCAGTCAATCTCGGGAACACTACAATGAGCAGTTCTTC. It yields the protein CASSQSREHYNEQFF.

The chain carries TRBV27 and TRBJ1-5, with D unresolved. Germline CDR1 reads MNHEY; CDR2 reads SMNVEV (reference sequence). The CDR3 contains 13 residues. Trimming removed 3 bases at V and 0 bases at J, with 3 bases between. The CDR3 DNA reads TGTGCCAGCAGTTTCTCTAGCAATCAGCCCCAGCATTTT. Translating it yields CASSFSSNQPQHF.

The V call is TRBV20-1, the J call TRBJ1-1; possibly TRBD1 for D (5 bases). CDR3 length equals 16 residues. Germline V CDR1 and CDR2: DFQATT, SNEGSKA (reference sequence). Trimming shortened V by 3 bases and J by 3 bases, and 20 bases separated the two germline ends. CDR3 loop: CSASPPVGLNDTEAFF. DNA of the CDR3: TGCAGTGCTAGCCCCCCCGTGGGACTGAACGACACTGAAGCTTTCTTT.

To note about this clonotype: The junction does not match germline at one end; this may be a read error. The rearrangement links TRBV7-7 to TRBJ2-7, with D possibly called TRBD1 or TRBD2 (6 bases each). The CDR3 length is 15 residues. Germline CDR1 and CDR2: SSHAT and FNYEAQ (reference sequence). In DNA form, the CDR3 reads TGTGCTAGCAGCTTTGGGCAGGGGAGGTCCTACGAGCAGTACTTC. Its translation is CASSFGQGRSYEQYF.

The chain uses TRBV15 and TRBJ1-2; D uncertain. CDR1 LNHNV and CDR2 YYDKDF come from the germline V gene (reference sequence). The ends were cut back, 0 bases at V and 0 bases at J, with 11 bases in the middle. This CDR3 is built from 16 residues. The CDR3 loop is CATSRDHVGANYGYTF. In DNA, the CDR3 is TGTGCCACCAGCAGAGATCATGTGGGAGCTAACTATGGCTACACCTTC.

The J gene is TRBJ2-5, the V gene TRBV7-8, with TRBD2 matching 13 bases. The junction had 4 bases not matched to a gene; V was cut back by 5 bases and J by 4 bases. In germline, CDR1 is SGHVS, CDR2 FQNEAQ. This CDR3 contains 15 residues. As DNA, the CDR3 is TGTGCCAGCAGCCAACTAGCGGGGGGGGGAGAGACCCAGTACTTC. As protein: CASSQLAGGGETQYF.

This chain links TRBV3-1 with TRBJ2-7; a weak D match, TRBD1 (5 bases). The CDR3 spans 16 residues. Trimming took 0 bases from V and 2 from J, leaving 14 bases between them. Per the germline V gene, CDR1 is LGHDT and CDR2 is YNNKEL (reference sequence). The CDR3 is CASSQENSDTAYEQYF. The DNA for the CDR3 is TGTGCCAGCAGCCAAGAAAATTCGGACACTGCCTACGAGCAGTACTTC.

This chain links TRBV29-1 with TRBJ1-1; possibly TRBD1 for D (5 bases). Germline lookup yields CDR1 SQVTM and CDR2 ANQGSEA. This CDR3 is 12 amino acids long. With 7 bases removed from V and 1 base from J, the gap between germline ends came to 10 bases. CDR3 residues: CSARGGNTEAFF. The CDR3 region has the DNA TGCAGCGCGAGGGGTGGGAACACTGAAGCTTTCTTT.

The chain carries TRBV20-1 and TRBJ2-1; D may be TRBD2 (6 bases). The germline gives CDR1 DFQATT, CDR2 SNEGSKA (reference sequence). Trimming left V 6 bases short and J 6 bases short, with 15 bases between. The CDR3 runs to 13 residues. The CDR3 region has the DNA TGCAGTGCCTACCGGGGCGGGGCCAATGAGCAGTTCTTC. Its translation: CSAYRGGANEQFF.

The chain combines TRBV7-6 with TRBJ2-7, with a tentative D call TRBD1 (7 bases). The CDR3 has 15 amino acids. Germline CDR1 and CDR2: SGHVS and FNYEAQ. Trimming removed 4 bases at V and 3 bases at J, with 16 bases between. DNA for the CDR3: TGTGCCAGCAGCTCGGGGGACAGCCCAGTCTACGAGCAGTACTTC. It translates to CASSSGDSPVYEQYF.

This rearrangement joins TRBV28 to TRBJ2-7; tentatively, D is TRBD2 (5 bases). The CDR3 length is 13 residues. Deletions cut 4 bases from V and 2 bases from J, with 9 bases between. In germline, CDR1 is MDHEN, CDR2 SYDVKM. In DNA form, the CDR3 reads TGTGCCAGCAGTTCGGTAGCGCCCTACGAGCAGTACTTC. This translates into CASSSVAPYEQYF.

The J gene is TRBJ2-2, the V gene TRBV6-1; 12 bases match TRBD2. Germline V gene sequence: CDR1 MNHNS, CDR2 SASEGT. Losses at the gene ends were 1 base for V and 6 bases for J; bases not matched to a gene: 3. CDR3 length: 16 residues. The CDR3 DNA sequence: TGTGCCAGCAGTGAAGGACTAGCGGGGGCCCCCGGGGAGCTGTTTTTT. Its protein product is CASSEGLAGAPGELFF.

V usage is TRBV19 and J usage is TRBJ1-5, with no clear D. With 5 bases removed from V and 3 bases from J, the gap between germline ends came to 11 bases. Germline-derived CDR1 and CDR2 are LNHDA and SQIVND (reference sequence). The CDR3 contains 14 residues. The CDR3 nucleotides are TGTGCCAGTAGTGGGTCGGGGTACAATCAGCCCCAGCATTTT. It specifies CASSGSGYNQPQHF. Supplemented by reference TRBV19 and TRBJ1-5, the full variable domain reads DGGITQSPKYLFRKEGQNVTLSCEQNLNHDAMYWYRQDPGQGLRLIYYSQIVNDFQKGDIAEGYSVSREKKESFPLTVTSAQKNPTAFYLCASSGSGYNQPQHFGDGTRLSIL.

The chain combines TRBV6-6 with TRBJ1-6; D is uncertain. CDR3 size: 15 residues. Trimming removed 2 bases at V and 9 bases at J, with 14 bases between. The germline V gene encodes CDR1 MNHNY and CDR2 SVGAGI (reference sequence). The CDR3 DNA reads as TGTGCCAGCAGTTACGATCCATCCTCTGGTTCACCCCTCCACTTT. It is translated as CASSYDPSSGSPLHF.

The CDR3: CASSYFGQKFHNEQFF. CDR3 sequence (DNA): TGTGCCAGCAGTTACTTCGGCCAGAAGTTTCACAATGAGCAGTTCTTC. The J gene is TRBJ2-1, the V gene TRBV6-6; no clear D gene. CDR1 MNHNY and CDR2 SVGAGI come from the germline V gene (reference sequence). Trimming cost V 1 base and J 5 bases, with 15 bases left between them. The CDR3 contains 16 residues.

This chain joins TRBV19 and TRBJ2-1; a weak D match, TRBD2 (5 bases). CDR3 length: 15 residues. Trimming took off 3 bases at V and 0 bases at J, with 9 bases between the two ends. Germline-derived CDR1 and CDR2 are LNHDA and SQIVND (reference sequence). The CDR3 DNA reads TGTGCCAGTAGTATCGGGATCTACTCCTACAATGAGCAGTTCTTC. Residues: CASSIGIYSYNEQFF.

CDR3 residues: CASSLAGLRVMDGYTF. As DNA, the CDR3 is TGTGCCAGCAGTTTAGCGGGCCTCCGAGTGATGGATGGCTACACCTTC. The V gene is TRBV12-3 or TRBV12-4, the J gene TRBJ1-2; no clear D gene. The CDR3 spans 16 residues. Trimming shortened V by 0 bases and J by 6 bases, and 17 bases separated the two germline ends.

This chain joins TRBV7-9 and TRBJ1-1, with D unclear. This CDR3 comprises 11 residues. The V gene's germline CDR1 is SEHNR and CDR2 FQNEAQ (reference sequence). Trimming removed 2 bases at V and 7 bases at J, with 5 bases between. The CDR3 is CASSLSSEAFF. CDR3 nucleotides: TGTGCCAGCAGCTTATCGAGTGAAGCTTTCTTT. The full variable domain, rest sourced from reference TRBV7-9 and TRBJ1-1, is DTGVSQNPRHKITKRGQNVTFRCDPISEHNRLYWYRQTLGQGPEFLTYFQNEAQLEKSRLLSDRFSAERPKGSFSTLEIQRTEQGDSAMYLCASSLSSEAFFGQGTRLTVV.

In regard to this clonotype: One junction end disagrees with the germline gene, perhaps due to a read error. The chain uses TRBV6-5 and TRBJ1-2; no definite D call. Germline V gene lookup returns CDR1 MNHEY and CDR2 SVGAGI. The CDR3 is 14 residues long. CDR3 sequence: CASSYLGTYYSYTF. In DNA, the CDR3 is TGTGCCAGCAGTTACTTGGGCACATACTATAGCTACACCTTC.

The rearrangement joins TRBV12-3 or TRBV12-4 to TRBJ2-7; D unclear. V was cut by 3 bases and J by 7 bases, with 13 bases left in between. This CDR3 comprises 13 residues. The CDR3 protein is CASSLGIPGEQYF. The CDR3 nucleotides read TGTGCCAGCAGTTTGGGGATCCCTGGTGAGCAGTACTTC.

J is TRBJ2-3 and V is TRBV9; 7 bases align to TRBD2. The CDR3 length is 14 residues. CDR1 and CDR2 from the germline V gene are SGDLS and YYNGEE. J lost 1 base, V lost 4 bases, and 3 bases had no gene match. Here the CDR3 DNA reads TGTGCCAGCAGCACGGGGGGACGCACAGATACGCAGTATTTT. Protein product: CASSTGGRTDTQYF.

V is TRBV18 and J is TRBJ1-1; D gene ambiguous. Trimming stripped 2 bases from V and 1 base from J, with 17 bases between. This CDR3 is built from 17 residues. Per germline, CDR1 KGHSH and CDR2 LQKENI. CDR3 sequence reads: CASSPIARAGGNTEAFF. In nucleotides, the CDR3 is TGTGCCAGCTCACCAATCGCTCGAGCAGGAGGGAACACTGAAGCTTTCTTT.

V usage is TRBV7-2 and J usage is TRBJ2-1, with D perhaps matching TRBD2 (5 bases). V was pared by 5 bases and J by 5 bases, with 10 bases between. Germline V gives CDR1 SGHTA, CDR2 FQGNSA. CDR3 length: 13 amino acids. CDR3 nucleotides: TGTGCCAGCAGCCTTAGCGCAAACAATGAGCAGTTCTTC. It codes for CASSLSANNEQFF. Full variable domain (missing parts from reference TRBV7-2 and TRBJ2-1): GAGVSQSPSNKVTEKGKDVELRCDPISGHTALYWYRQSLGQGLEFLIYFQGNSAPDKSGLPSDRFSAERTGGSVSTLTIQRTQQEDSAVYLCASSLSANNEQFFGPGTRLTVL.